Shown below are 26 T cell receptor beta chains from a single sample sequenced in a study of T cell changes during pregnancy in multiple sclerosis. Data came from immunoSEQ multiplex PCR; TCRdb stores just in-frame clones and leaves some out. This table has tens of thousands of clones, approximately 91% appearing once. The sequenced sample was peripheral blood, obtained in the third trimester of pregnancy. Receptors were obtained from a female donor with multiple sclerosis, enrolled in a pregnancy study.

The genes are TRBV7-9 and TRBJ2-1; 8 bases fit TRBD1. The germline CDR1 and CDR2 sequences are SEHNR and FQNEAQ (reference sequence). The CDR3 totals 16 residues. Losses at the gene ends were 4 bases for V and 1 base for J; bases not matched to a gene: 6. The CDR3 spells CASSSNRDRSYNEQFF. In DNA, the CDR3 is TGTGCCAGCAGCTCAAACCGGGACAGGTCCTACAATGAGCAGTTCTTC. Variable domain in full (rest from reference TRBV7-9 and TRBJ2-1): DTGVSQNPRHKITKRGQNVTFRCDPISEHNRLYWYRQTLGQGPEFLTYFQNEAQLEKSRLLSDRFSAERPKGSFSTLEIQRTEQGDSAMYLCASSSNRDRSYNEQFFGPGTRLTVL.

The J gene is TRBJ1-2, the V gene TRBV4-2; TRBD1 agrees at 7 bases. Per the germline V gene, CDR1 is LGHNA and CDR2 is YNFKEQ. The trim removed 4 bases at V and 2 bases at J, leaving 10 bases unmatched. The CDR3 covers 16 residues. CDR3 DNA sequence: TGTGCCAGCAGCCTTTCCTTTCAACAGGGGAACTATGGCTACACCTTC. As protein: CASSLSFQQGNYGYTF.

The chain couples TRBV7-9 to TRBJ1-6; 7 bases map to TRBD1. V lost 4 bases, J lost 7 bases, and 7 bases stayed unmatched. Germline CDR1 reads SEHNR; CDR2 reads FQNEAQ (reference sequence). This CDR3 is 15 amino acids long. For the CDR3, the DNA is TGTGCCAGCAGCTCCACAGGGGCTTGGAATTCACCCCTCCACTTT. It is translated as CASSSTGAWNSPLHF.

This chain connects TRBV10-2 to TRBJ2-7, with a weak D call TRBD1 (5 bases). The V gene lost 6 bases and the J gene lost 6 bases, with 12 bases spanning the gap. Germline CDR1 and CDR2: WSHSY and SAAADI. This CDR3 contains 12 residues. The CDR3 sequence is CASSVGDAEQYF. DNA of the CDR3: TGCGCCAGCAGCGTAGGGGATGCCGAGCAGTACTTC.

The chain combines TRBV2 with TRBJ1-1; D possibly corresponds to TRBD1 (6 bases). Germline CDR1 and CDR2: SNHLY and FYNNEI. CDR3 length: 17 amino acids. V gave up 6 bases and J gave up 3 bases, with 23 bases separating them. This CDR3 reads CASRGLRGSSWDTEAFF. Here the CDR3 DNA reads TGTGCCAGCAGAGGGCTTAGGGGGAGCTCGTGGGACACTGAAGCTTTCTTT.

The chain carries TRBV28 and TRBJ2-3; D is ambiguous. V shed 3 bases and J shed 8 bases, with 12 bases lying between them. In germline, CDR1 is MDHEN, CDR2 SYDVKM. There are 13 residues in the CDR3. Written as DNA, the CDR3 is TGTGCCAGCAGTTTCCCGGCGTCAGGTACGCAGTATTTT. Translating gives CASSFPASGTQYF.

As regards this clone: Germline and junction disagree at one end, which may indicate a read error. V is TRBV7-3 and J is TRBJ2-7; D perhaps matches TRBD1 (6 bases). The CDR3 is made up of 12 amino acids. Germline V gives CDR1 SGHTA, CDR2 FQGTGA. The CDR3 reads CASSLGSGERYF. The CDR3 DNA reads TGTGCCAGCAGCCTAGGGTCAGGGGAGCGGTACTTC.

This chain connects TRBV5-1 to TRBJ2-1, with a possible D match to TRBD2 (5 bases). Trimming shortened V by 1 base and J by 15 bases, and 17 bases separated the two germline ends. The CDR3 is made up of 13 amino acids. Germline values: CDR1 SGHRS, CDR2 YFSETQ. The CDR3 sequence is CASSLLGGRARFF. The CDR3 DNA reads TGCGCCAGCAGCTTGCTAGGCGGGCGGGCGCGGTTCTTC. Drawing the rest from reference TRBV5-1 and TRBJ2-1, the complete variable domain is KAGVTQTPRYLIKTRGQQVTLSCSPISGHRSVSWYQQTPGQGLQFLFEYFSETQRNKGNFPGRFSGRQFSNSRSEMNVSTLELGDSALYLCASSLLGGRARFFGPGTRLTVL.

The chain carries TRBV18 and TRBJ1-3, with D possibly matching TRBD1 (5 bases). The CDR3 extends over 15 amino acids. The V and J ends lost 3 bases and 0 bases respectively, with 9 bases between them. Germline V gene data show CDR1 as KGHSH and CDR2 as LQKENI. The CDR3 loop is CASSPRTGSGNTIYF. In DNA, the CDR3 is TGTGCCAGCTCACCTCGAACAGGCTCTGGAAACACCATATATTTT. Full variable domain (rest looked up from reference TRBV18 and TRBJ1-3): NAGVMQNPRHLVRRRGQEARLRCSPMKGHSHVYWYRQLPEEGLKFMVYLQKENIIDESGMPKERFSAEFPKEGPSILRIQQVVRGDSAAYFCASSPRTGSGNTIYFGEGSWLTVV.

CDR3 coding DNA: TGTGCCAGCAGCCCCCGACAGGGGGCGAGTAACACTGAAGCTTTCTTT. This encodes CASSPRQGASNTEAFF. The rearrangement uses TRBV9 and TRBJ1-1, with TRBD1 matching 10 bases. This CDR3 has 16 amino acids. After removal of 4 bases from V and 2 bases from J, the junction contained 8 bases not matched to a gene. The germline V gene encodes CDR1 SGDLS and CDR2 YYNGEE. Together with reference TRBV9 and TRBJ1-1, the CDR3 gives the full variable domain: DSGVTQTPKHLITATGQRVTLRCSPRSGDLSVYWYQQSLDQGLQFLIQYYNGEERAKGNILERFSAQQFPDLHSELNLSSLELGDSALYFCASSPRQGASNTEAFFGQGTRLTVV.

This clone appeared a single time. This chain uses TRBV5-6 with TRBJ2-1, with 9 bases identical to TRBD1. Germline loops: CDR1 SGHDT, CDR2 YYEEEE. Trimming took 4 bases from V and 1 from J; bases not matched to a gene: 15. The CDR3 has 19 amino acids. The CDR3 nucleotides are TGTGCCAGCAGCCCGTTAGCCCCTACAGGGGGCGAGTCCTACAATGAGCAGTTCTTC. Residues: CASSPLAPTGGESYNEQFF.

V is TRBV5-8 and J is TRBJ2-1; TRBD2 is a possible D gene (5 bases). Per the germline V gene, CDR1 is SGHTS and CDR2 is YDEGEE. V lost 2 bases and J 0 bases, leaving 9 bases between the germline ends. The CDR3 spans 15 residues. CDR3 in amino acids: CASSFSTSSYNEQFF. CDR3 DNA sequence: TGTGCCAGCAGCTTTTCAACTAGCTCCTACAATGAGCAGTTCTTC.

This sequence joins TRBV9 and TRBJ2-1; TRBD2 matches at 8 bases. The CDR3 length is 17 residues. V shed 3 bases and J 4 bases; nucleotides not matched to a gene: 12. The germline V gene has CDR1 SGDLS and CDR2 YYNGEE. CDR3 sequence reads: CASSAPRGGGLYNEQFF. CDR3 in DNA: TGTGCCAGCAGCGCGCCACGAGGCGGGGGGCTTTACAATGAGCAGTTCTTC.

The rearrangement uses TRBV27 and TRBJ2-3; TRBD2 might be the D (7 bases). The CDR3 covers 14 residues. Trimming stripped 8 bases from V and 1 base from J, with 13 bases between. CDR1 MNHEY and CDR2 SMNVEV come from the germline V gene (reference sequence). Here the CDR3 DNA reads TGTGCCAGCGGGGGGGCCTCCGGCACAGATACGCAGTATTTT. Encoded protein: CASGGASGTDTQYF.

The chain has TRBV19 and TRBJ2-1; TRBD2 agrees at 9 bases. After removal of 4 bases from V and 4 bases from J, the junction contained 11 bases not matched to a gene. The CDR3 spans 17 residues. CDR1 and CDR2 from the germline V gene are LNHDA and SQIVND (reference sequence). Here the CDR3 DNA reads TGTGCCAGTAGTACGGGGAGGGCTAGCGGGGCATACAATGAGCAGTTCTTC. Translation gives CASSTGRASGAYNEQFF.

The rearrangement uses TRBV6-4 and TRBJ2-3; TRBD2 matches at 12 bases. Trimming at V came to 4 bases and at J to 2 bases, leaving 1 base not matched to a gene. Germline CDR1 and CDR2: MRHNA and SNTAGT. There are 15 residues in the CDR3. CDR3 DNA sequence: TGTGCCAGCAGTGGACTAGCGGGGGACACAGATACGCAGTATTTT. This gives the protein CASSGLAGDTDTQYF.

This chain uses TRBV5-8 with TRBJ1-1, with D perhaps TRBD1 (6 bases). Germline-derived CDR1 and CDR2 are SGHTS and YDEGEE. This CDR3 has 14 amino acids. The V gene lost 4 bases and the J gene lost 0 bases, with 10 bases spanning the gap. CDR3 coding DNA: TGTGCCAGCAGCCTCGGGACATTGAACACTGAAGCTTTCTTT. This encodes CASSLGTLNTEAFF.

There are a few counts of this clone. The V gene is TRBV7-6, the J gene TRBJ2-2; D gene uncertain. Germline assignment: CDR1 SGHVS and CDR2 FNYEAQ. CDR3 length: 13 amino acids. The V end lost 5 bases, the J end lost 6 bases, and 10 bases lay between the germline ends. The chain's CDR3 is CASSPAVAGELFF. In DNA form, the CDR3 reads TGTGCCAGCAGCCCCGCGGTGGCCGGGGAGCTGTTTTTT. Together with reference TRBV7-6 and TRBJ2-2, the CDR3 gives the full variable domain: GAGVSQSPRYKVTKRGQDVALRCDPISGHVSLYWYRQALGQGPEFLTYFNYEAQQDKSGLPNDRFSAERPEGSISTLTIQRTEQRDSAMYRCASSPAVAGELFFGEGSRLTVL.

The genes are TRBV9 and TRBJ1-1, with D possibly being TRBD1 (5 bases). Trimming pared 1 base from V and 0 bases from J, leaving 10 bases between. This CDR3 is built from 15 residues. CDR1 is SGDLS, CDR2 YYNGEE, per germline. Here the CDR3 DNA reads TGTGCCAGCAGCGTAAGCCCAGGGCTGAACACTGAAGCTTTCTTT. Translated: CASSVSPGLNTEAFF.

CDR3 nucleotide sequence: TGTGCCAGCAGTTTAAAGGGGTACGAGCAGTACTTC. Protein sequence: CASSLKGYEQYF. The chain is built from TRBV28 and TRBJ2-7, with TRBD1 as a possible D gene (5 bases). Deletions cut 2 bases from V and 4 bases from J, with 6 bases between. Germline V gene sequence: CDR1 MDHEN, CDR2 SYDVKM. CDR3 length equals 12 residues.

The chain carries TRBV10-1 and TRBJ1-2, with 10 bases matching TRBD1. The CDR3 runs 14 residues. V shed 5 bases and J 4 bases; nucleotides not matched to a gene: 4. Germline V gene sequence: CDR1 WNHNN, CDR2 SYGVQD (reference sequence). CDR3 region: CASSLRDRGYGYTF. The CDR3 nucleotides read TGCGCCAGCAGTTTGAGGGACAGGGGCTATGGCTACACCTTC.

The gene calls are TRBV2 and TRBJ2-2; 7 nucleotides align to TRBD1. The CDR3 length is 14 residues. V trimming: 4 bases; J trimming: 3 bases; junction bases outside the gene matches: 2. Germline lookup yields CDR1 SNHLY and CDR2 FYNNEI. This CDR3 is CASSAQGDTGELFF. CDR3 coding DNA: TGTGCCAGCAGTGCGCAGGGGGACACCGGGGAGCTGTTTTTT.

This clone appeared once. The V gene is TRBV2, the J gene TRBJ2-7; TRBD2 aligns across 13 bases. J gave up 6 bases and V 6 bases, and 11 bases lay outside the gene matches. The CDR3 runs 16 residues. Looked up from germline, CDR1 is SNHLY and CDR2 is FYNNEI. CDR3 loop: CASSVLILAGGLEQYF. The CDR3 DNA follows: TGTGCCAGCAGCGTCCTTATACTAGCGGGGGGGCTCGAGCAGTACTTC.

V usage is TRBV19 and J usage is TRBJ1-3; the match to TRBD1 covers 8 bases. V dropped 3 bases and J dropped 0; count of bases not matched to a gene: 4. The CDR3 consists of 16 residues. From germline, CDR1 is LNHDA and CDR2 SQIVND (reference sequence). The CDR3 DNA follows: TGTGCCAGTAGTATTTTCACAGGGGGCTCTGGAAACACCATATATTTT. It translates to CASSIFTGGSGNTIYF.

The chain couples TRBV5-1 to TRBJ2-3, with 8 bases lining up with TRBD2. Germline lookup yields CDR1 SGHRS and CDR2 YFSETQ. The length of the CDR3 is 15 residues. V trimming: 0 bases; J trimming: 4 bases; junction bases outside the gene matches: 4. The CDR3 spells CASSLEGLDSDTQYF. The CDR3 DNA is TGCGCCAGCAGCTTGGAGGGACTAGATTCAGATACGCAGTATTTT.

The chain is built from TRBV5-6 and TRBJ2-3, with 9 bases fitting TRBD2. Losses at the gene ends were 0 bases for V and 8 bases for J; bases not matched to a gene: 7. Germline assignment: CDR1 SGHDT and CDR2 YYEEEE. There are 15 residues in the CDR3. As DNA, the CDR3 is TGTGCCAGCAGCTTGGTGGCGGGGGGGCGGGGTACGCAGTATTTT. Translation gives CASSLVAGGRGTQYF.